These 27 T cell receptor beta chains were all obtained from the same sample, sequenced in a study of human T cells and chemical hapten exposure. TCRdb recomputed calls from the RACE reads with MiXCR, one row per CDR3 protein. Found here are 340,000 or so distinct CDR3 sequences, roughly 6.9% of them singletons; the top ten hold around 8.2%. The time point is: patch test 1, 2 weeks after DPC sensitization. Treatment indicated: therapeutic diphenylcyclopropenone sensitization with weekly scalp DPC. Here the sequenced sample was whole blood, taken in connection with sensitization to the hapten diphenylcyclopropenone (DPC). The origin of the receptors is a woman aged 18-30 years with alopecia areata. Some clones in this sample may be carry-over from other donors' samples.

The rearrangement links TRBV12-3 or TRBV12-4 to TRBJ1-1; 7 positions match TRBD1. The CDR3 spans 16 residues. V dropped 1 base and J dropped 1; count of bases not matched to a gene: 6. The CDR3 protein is CASSLVWDRPNTEAFF. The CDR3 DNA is TGTGCCAGCAGTTTAGTGTGGGACAGACCGAACACTGAAGCTTTCTTT.

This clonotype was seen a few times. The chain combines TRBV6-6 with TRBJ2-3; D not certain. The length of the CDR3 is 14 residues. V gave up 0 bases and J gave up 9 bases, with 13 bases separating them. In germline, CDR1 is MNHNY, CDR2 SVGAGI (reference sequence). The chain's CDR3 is CASSYSTPTVTQYF. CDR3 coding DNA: TGTGCCAGCAGTTACTCGACCCCGACTGTGACGCAGTATTTT.

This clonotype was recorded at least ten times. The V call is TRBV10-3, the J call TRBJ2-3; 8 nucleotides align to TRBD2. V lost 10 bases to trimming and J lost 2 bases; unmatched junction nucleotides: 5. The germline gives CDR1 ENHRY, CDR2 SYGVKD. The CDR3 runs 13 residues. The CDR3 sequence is CATVAGHTDTQYF. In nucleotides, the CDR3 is TGTGCCACGGTAGCGGGGCACACAGATACGCAGTATTTT.

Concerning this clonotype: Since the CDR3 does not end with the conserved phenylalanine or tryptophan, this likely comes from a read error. CDR3 sequence: CASSETGGYNSPLHS. In nucleotides, the CDR3 is TGTGCCAGCAGTGAGACAGGGGGTTATAATTCACCCCTCCACTCT. This rearrangement joins TRBV2 to TRBJ1-6; 9 bases align to TRBD1. The CDR3 spans 15 residues. From germline, CDR1 is SNHLY and CDR2 FYNNEI. The J segment lost 4 bases and the V segment lost 3 bases, leaving 1 base of the junction unmatched.

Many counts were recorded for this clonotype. CDR3 nucleotide sequence: TGTGCCAGCAGCTTGTCATCGCCGGGACTAGCATTTGATACGCAGTATTTT. Amino acid sequence: CASSLSSPGLAFDTQYF. V is TRBV5-5 and J is TRBJ2-3, with 9 bases fitting TRBD2. V shed 1 base and J 6 bases; nucleotides not matched to a gene: 12. The CDR3 contains 17 residues. Germline CDR1 reads SGHKS; CDR2 reads YYEKEE (reference sequence).

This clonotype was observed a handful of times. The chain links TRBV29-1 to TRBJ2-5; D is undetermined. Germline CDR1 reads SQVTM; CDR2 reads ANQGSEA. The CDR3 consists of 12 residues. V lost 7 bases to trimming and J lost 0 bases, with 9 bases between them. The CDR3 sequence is CSAGPDQETQYF. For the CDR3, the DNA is TGCAGCGCTGGTCCCGACCAAGAGACCCAGTACTTC.

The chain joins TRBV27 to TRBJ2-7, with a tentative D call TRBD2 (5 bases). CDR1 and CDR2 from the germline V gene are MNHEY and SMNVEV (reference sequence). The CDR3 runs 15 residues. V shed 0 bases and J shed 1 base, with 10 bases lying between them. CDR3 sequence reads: CASSLSWTGSYEQYF. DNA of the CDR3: TGTGCCAGCAGTTTATCGTGGACTGGGTCCTACGAGCAGTACTTC.

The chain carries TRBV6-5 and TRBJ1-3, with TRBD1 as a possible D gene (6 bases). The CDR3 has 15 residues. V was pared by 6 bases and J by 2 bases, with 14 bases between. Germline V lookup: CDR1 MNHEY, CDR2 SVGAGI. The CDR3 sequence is CASSQTGSAGNTIYF. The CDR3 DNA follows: TGTGCCAGCAGCCAGACAGGCTCGGCTGGAAACACCATATATTTT.

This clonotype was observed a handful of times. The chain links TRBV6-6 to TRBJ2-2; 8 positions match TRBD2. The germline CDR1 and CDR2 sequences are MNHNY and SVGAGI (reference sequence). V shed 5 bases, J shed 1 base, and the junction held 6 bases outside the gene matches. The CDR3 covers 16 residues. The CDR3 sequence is CASSPGLALNTGELFF. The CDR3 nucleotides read TGTGCCAGCAGTCCAGGACTAGCTCTGAACACCGGGGAGCTGTTTTTT.

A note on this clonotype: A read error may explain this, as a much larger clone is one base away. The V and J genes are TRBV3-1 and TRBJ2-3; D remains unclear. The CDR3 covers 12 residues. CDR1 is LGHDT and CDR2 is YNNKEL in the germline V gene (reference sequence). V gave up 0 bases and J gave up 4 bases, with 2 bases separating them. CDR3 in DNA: TGTGCCAGCAGCCAAGATGCAGATACGCAGTATTTT. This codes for CASSQDADTQYF.

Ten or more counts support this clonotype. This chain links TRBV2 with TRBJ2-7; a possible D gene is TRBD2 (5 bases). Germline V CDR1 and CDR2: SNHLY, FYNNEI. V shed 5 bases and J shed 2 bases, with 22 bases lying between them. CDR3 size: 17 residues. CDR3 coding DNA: TGTGCCAGCAGTCACACGCTCGTCGGAGGAAAACCCTACGAGCAGTACTTC. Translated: CASSHTLVGGKPYEQYF.

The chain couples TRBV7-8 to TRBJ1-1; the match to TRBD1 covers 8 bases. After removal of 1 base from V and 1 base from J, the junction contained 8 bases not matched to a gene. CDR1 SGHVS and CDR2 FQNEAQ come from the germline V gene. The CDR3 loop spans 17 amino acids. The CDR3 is CASSLVTPDRGNTEAFF. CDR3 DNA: TGTGCCAGCAGCTTAGTAACCCCCGACAGGGGGAACACTGAAGCTTTCTTT.

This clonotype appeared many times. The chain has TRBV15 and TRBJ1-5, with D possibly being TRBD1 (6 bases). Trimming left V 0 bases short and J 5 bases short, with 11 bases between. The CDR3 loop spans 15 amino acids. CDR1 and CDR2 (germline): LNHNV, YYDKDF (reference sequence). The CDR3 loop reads CATSRDPDSDQPQHF. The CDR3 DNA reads TGTGCCACCAGCAGAGATCCGGACAGCGATCAGCCCCAGCATTTT.

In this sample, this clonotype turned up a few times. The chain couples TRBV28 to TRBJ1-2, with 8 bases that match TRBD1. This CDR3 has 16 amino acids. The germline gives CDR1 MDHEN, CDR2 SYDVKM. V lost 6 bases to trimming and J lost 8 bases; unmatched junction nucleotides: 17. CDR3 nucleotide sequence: TGTGCCAGCAGCCCCTTCGGGAAAGGGACAGGAAAAGGCTACACCTTC. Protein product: CASSPFGKGTGKGYTF.

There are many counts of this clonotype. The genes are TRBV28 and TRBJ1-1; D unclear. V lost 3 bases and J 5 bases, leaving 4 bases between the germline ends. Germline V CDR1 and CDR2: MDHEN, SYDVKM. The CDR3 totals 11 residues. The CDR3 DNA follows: TGTGCCAGCAGTTTGAGGACTGAAGCTTTCTTT. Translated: CASSLRTEAFF.

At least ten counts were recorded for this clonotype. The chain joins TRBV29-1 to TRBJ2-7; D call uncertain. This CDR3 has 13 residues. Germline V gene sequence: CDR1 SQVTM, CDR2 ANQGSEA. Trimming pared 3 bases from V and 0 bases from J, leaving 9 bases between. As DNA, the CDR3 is TGCAGCGTTGATACTGCAGCCTCCTACGAGCAGTACTTC. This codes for CSVDTAASYEQYF.

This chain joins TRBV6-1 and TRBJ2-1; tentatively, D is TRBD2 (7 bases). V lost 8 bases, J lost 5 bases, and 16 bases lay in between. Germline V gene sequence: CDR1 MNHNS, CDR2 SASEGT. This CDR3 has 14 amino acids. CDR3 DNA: TGTGCCAGCGGGGGGGCCGATTTACACAATGAGCAGTTCTTC. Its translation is CASGGADLHNEQFF.

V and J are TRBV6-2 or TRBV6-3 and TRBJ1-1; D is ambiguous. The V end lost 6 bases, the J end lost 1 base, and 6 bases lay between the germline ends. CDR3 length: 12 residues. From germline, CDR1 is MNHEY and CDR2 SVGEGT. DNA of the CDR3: TGTGCCAGCAGACATAGGAACACTGAAGCTTTCTTT. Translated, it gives CASRHRNTEAFF.

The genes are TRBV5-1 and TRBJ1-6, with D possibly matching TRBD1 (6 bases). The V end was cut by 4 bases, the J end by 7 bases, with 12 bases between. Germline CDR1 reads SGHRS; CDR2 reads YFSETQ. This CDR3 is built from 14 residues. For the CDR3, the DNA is TGCGCCAGCAGCCCCGGGGGGCGGAATTCACCCCTCCACTTT. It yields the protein CASSPGGRNSPLHF.

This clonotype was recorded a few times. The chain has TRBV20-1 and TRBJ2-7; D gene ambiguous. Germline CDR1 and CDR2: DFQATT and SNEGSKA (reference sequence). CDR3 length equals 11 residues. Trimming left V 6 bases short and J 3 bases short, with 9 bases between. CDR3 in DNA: TGCAGTGCAGACCGCAGCTACGAGCAGTACTTC. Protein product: CSADRSYEQYF.

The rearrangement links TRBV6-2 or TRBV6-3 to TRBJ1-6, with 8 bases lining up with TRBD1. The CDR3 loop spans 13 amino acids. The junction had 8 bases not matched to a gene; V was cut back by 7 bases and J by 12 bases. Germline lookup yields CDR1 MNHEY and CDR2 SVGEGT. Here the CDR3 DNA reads TGTGCCAGCAAGACAGGGGACACAGGACCCCTCCACTTT. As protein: CASKTGDTGPLHF.

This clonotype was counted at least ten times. CDR3 in DNA: TGTGCCAGCAGCTTTGGGGGCCTCATGAACACTGAAGCTTTCTTT. It specifies CASSFGGLMNTEAFF. V gene TRBV5-8 combines with J gene TRBJ1-1, with a weak D call TRBD1 (6 bases). CDR3 length: 15 amino acids. Germline V gives CDR1 SGHTS, CDR2 YDEGEE. V was shortened by 2 bases and J by 0 bases, with 11 bases between the two germline ends.

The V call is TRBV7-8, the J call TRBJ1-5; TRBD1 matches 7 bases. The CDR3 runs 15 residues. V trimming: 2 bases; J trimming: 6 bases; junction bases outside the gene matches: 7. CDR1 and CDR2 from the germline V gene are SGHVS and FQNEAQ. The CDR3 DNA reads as TGTGCCAGCAGCTTAACGAAGGGGGCAGGTCAGCCCCAGCATTTT. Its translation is CASSLTKGAGQPQHF.

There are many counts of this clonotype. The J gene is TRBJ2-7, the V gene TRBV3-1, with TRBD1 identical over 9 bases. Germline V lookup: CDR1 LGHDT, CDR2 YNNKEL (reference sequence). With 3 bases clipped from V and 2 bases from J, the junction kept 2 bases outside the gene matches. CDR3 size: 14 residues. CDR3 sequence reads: CASSQTGGAYEQYF. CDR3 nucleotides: TGTGCCAGCAGCCAGACAGGGGGGGCCTACGAGCAGTACTTC.

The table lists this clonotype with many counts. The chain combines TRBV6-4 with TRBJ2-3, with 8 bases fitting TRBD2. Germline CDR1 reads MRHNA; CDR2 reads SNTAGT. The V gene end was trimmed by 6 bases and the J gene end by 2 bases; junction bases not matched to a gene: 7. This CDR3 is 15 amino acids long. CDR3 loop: CASSHTSGSTDTQYF. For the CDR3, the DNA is TGTGCCAGCAGCCATACTAGCGGATCCACAGATACGCAGTATTTT.

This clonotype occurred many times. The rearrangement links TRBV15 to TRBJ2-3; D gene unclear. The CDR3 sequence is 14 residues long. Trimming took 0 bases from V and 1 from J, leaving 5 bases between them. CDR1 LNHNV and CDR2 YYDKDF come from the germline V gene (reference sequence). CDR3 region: CATSREVGTDTQYF. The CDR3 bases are TGTGCCACCAGCAGAGAAGTGGGCACAGATACGCAGTATTTT.

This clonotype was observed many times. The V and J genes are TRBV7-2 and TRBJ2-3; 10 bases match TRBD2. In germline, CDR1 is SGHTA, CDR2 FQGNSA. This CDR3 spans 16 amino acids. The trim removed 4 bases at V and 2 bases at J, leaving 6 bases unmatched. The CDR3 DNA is TGTGCCAGCAGCTCTAGGACTAGCGGAACCACAGATACGCAGTATTTT. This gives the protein CASSSRTSGTTDTQYF.